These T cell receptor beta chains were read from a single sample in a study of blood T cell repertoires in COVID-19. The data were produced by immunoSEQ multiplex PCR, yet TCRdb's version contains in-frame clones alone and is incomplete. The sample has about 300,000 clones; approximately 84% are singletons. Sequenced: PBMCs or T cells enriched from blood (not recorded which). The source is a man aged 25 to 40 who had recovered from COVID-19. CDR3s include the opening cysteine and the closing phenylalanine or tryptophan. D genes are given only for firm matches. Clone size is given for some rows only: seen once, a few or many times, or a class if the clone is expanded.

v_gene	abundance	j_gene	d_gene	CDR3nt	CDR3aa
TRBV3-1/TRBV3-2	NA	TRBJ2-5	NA	TGTGCCAGCAGCCAAGATATAGGAGCTGAGACCCAGTACTTC	CASSQDIGAETQYF
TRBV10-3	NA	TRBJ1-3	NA	TGTGCCATCAGTGAGTCGAGTCCGGCGGGGGCGAGTGGAAACACCATATATTTT	CAISESSPAGASGNTIYF
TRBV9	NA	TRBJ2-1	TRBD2	TGTGCCAGCAGCGTTGGGACTAGCGGGGCCAATGAGCAGTTCTTC	CASSVGTSGANEQFF
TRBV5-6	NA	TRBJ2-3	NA	TGTGCCAGCACTTTTAGAGCTACGCAGTATTTT	CASTFRATQYF
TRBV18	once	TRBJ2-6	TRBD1	TGTGCCAGCCAGAGAACAGGGGTCCCCTCTGGGGCCAACGTCCTGACTTTC	CASQRTGVPSGANVLTF
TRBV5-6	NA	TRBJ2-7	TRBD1	TGTGCCAGCAGCTGGACAGGGGATTTATACGAGCAGTACTTC	CASSWTGDLYEQYF
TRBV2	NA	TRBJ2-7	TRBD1	TGTGCCAGCTTACCCGGGACAGGCCGGCAGTACTTC	CASLPGTGRQYF
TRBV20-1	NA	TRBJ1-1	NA	TGCAGTGCTAGTCCGACCACAGGGCCGCGAGGGGCGTCTTTCTTT	CSASPTTGPRGASFF
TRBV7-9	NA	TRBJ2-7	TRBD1	TGTGCCAGCAGCCACCGGGACAGGGTGTCGGAGCAGTACTTC	CASSHRDRVSEQYF
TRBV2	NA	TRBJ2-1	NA	TGTGCCAGCAGCACGCTTCACGGGGACAATGAGCAGTTCTTC	CASSTLHGDNEQFF
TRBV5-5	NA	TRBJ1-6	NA	TGTGCCAGCAGCTTGGATGGGCTGATAAATTCACCCCTCCACTTT	CASSLDGLINSPLHF
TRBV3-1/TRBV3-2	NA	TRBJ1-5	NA	TGTGCCAGCAGCCAAGTTAGGGGGCCCCAGCATTTT	CASSQVRGPQHF
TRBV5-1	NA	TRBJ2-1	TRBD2	TGCGCCAGCAGCTCCATCGGACTAGCGGGAGGGCGGGCCTACAATGAGCAGTTCTTC	CASSSIGLAGGRAYNEQFF
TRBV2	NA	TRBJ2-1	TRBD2	TGTGCCAGCAGGGCTCTAGCGGGGGGAAACAATGAGCAGTTCTTC	CASRALAGGNNEQFF
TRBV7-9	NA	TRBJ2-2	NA	TGTGCCAGCAGACCCAGCGCCGGGGAGCTGTTTTTT	CASRPSAGELFF
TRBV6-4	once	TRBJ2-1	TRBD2	TGTGCCAGCAGACTTGAAGCGGGGTTGAATGAGCAGTTCTTC	CASRLEAGLNEQFF
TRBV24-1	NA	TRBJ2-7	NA	TGTGCCACCGAGGGGGATTCCTACGAGCAGTACTTC	CATEGDSYEQYF
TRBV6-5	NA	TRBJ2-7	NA	TGTGCCAGCATGGGAGGCTCCTACGAGCAGTACTTC	CASMGGSYEQYF
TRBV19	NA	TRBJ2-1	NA	TGTGCCCCTAGTCGGCGGGTGACCTCCTACAATGAGCAGTTCTTC	CAPSRRVTSYNEQFF
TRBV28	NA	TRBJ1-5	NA	TGTGCCAGCCCCCCGAATGAGGGACAAGCAGAAAGCAATCAGCCCCAGCATTTT	CASPPNEGQAESNQPQHF
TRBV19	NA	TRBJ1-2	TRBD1	TGTGCCAGTAGTATGGTTGGGACAGGGGGCGGCGAGTCTGGCTACACCTTC	CASSMVGTGGGESGYTF
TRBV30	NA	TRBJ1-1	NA	TGTGCCCGGATTGGACAATTAGGCCCCAACACTGAAGCTTTCTTT	CARIGQLGPNTEAFF
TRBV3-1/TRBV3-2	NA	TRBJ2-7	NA	TGTGCCAGCAGCCAAGGGGGGCGGCCCTACGAGCAGTACTTC	CASSQGGRPYEQYF
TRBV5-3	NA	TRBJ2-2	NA	TGTGCCAGAAGCTTGACAGATCCCCGGGACATGACCACCGGGGAGCTGTTTTTT	CARSLTDPRDMTTGELFF
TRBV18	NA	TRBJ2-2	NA	TGTGCCAGCTCAAGAGACAAGAACACCGGGGAGCTGTTTTTT	CASSRDKNTGELFF
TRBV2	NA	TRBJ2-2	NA	TGTGCCAGCAGTAGGGGGGGCACCGGGGAGCTGTTTTTT	CASSRGGTGELFF
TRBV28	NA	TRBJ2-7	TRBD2	TGTGCCAGCAGGATTCCGGGGGGGCTCTACGAGCAGTACTTC	CASRIPGGLYEQYF
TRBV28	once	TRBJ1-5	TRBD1	TGTGCCAGCAGTTCCCAGGGGGTGGGCAGACTCAATCAGCCCCAGCATTTT	CASSSQGVGRLNQPQHF
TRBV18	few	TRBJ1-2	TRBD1	TGTGCCAGCTCACCAGGACAGGTGATTAACTATGGCTACACCTTC	CASSPGQVINYGYTF
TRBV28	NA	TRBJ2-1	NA	TGTGCCAGCAGTTTGGGAGGCTACAATGAGCAGTTCTTC	CASSLGGYNEQFF
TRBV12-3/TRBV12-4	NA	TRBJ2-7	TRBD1	TGTGCCAGCAGTACCACGACCGGGACAGGGGCCTACTTC	CASSTTTGTGAYF
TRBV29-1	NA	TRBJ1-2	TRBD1	TGCAGCGTCTTGCCAGGGGGGCACTATGGCTACACCTTC	CSVLPGGHYGYTF
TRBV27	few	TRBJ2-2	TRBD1	TGTGCCAGCAGTCAGGGACAGGCCGGGGAGCTGTTTTTT	CASSQGQAGELFF
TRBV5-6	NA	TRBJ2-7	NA	TGTGCCAGCAGCTTGGGTCGCTACGAGCAGTACTTC	CASSLGRYEQYF
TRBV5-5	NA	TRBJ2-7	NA	TGTGCCAGCAGCTTGGACGGGGGAGACTACGAGCAGTACTTC	CASSLDGGDYEQYF
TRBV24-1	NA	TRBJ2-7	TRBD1	TGTGCCACCAGTGATGCTGCAGGGGGCGAGCAGTACTTC	CATSDAAGGEQYF
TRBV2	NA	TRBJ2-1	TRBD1	TGTGCCAGCAGTAAACAGACAGGGGGCTCCTACAATGAGCAGTTCTTC	CASSKQTGGSYNEQFF
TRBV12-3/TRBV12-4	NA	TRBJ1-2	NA	TGTGCCAGCAGCCCCGTGGAGTCTGGTGGCTACACCTTC	CASSPVESGGYTF
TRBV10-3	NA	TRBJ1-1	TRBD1	TGTGCCATCAGAAGGACAGGCTATAACACTGAAGCTTTCTTT	CAIRRTGYNTEAFF
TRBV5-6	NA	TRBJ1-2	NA	TGTGCCAGCAGCCCGAGAGGGCAGCCAGAAAGGGACTATGGCTACACCTTC	CASSPRGQPERDYGYTF
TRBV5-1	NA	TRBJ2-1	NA	TGCGCCAGCAGCTTGATAGTAGACTTAGACAATGAGCAGTTCTTC	CASSLIVDLDNEQFF
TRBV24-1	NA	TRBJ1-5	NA	TGTGCCACCAGGGGCGCGGGGGATCAGCCCCAGCATTTT	CATRGAGDQPQHF
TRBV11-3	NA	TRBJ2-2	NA	TGTGCCAGCAGCTTAAGGACAGTGAACACCGGGGAGCTGTTTTTT	CASSLRTVNTGELFF
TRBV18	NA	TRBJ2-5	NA	TGTGCCAGCTCACCCCCGCGGGGCCAAGAGACCCAGTACTTC	CASSPPRGQETQYF
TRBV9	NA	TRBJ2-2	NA	TGTGCCAGCAGCGTATATCCCGGCGGGGAGCTGTTTTTT	CASSVYPGGELFF
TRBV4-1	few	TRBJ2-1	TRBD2	TGCGCCAGCAGCCACGATCTAGCGGGGAGGGGTGGTAATGAGCAGTTCTTC	CASSHDLAGRGGNEQFF
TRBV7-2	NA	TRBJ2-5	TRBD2	TGTGCCAGCCGTCCGGGGGGGCCTTATGGGACCCAGTACTTC	CASRPGGPYGTQYF
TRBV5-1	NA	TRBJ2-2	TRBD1	TGCGCCAGCAGCGGAGAAGGGGGCGACTACACCGGGGAGCTGTTTTTT	CASSGEGGDYTGELFF